A selection of T cell receptor beta chains follows, all from one sample in a study of blood T cell repertoires in COVID-19. The table came from immunoSEQ multiplex PCR; TCRdb's copy has only in-frame clones and leaves some out. The sample has some 320,000 clones, 70% to 90% seen once. Sequenced material: peripheral blood. These receptors originate from a woman between 25 and 40 years old who had recovered from COVID-19. The CDR3 runs from the conserved cysteine through the conserved F or W. The order of the fields is D gene, V gene, J gene, clone size, CDR3 DNA, CDR3 protein. A D gene is named only where the DNA matches it firmly. Rows may omit the clone size; those that give it use once, few, many or a size class.

-,TRBV5-1,TRBJ1-3,-,TGCGCCAGCAGCGAAACAGGTAGCTCTGGAAACACCATATATTTT,CASSETGSSGNTIYF
TRBD1,TRBV5-4,TRBJ2-7,-,TGTGCCAGCAGCTTGGCAGGGACAGGGTCCTACGAGCAGTACTTC,CASSLAGTGSYEQYF
-,TRBV20-1,TRBJ1-6,-,TGCAGTGCTAGTCCCCCCGGTAATTCACCCCTCCACTTT,CSASPPGNSPLHF
TRBD1,TRBV30,TRBJ1-6,-,TGTGCCTGGAATGAACAGGGGAGCTCCTATAATTCACCCCTCCACTTT,CAWNEQGSSYNSPLHF
-,TRBV6-5,TRBJ1-1,-,TGTGCCAGCAGATATATATTGAACACTGAAGCTTTCTTT,CASRYILNTEAFF
TRBD1,TRBV13,TRBJ1-1,-,TGTGCCAGCAGCTTAGACAGGGGCCGGACTGAAGCTTTCTTT,CASSLDRGRTEAFF
TRBD1,TRBV19,TRBJ1-5,-,TGTGCCAGTAGTATACAGGGGGAACAGCCCCAGCATTTT,CASSIQGEQPQHF
TRBD1,TRBV19,TRBJ2-7,-,TGTGCCAGTAGTATAAGCGGGACAGGGACCTACGAGCAGTACTTC,CASSISGTGTYEQYF
-,TRBV6-5,TRBJ2-7,-,TGTGCCAGCAGTTATCGGGAAGGCTACGAGCAGTACTTC,CASSYREGYEQYF
TRBD1,TRBV10-3,TRBJ2-7,-,TGTGCCATCAGTGAAGGGACAGGGGCCTACGAGCAGTACTTC,CAISEGTGAYEQYF
-,TRBV28,TRBJ1-1,-,TGTGCCAGCAGTTTTGCGGGCAGAACTATGAACACTGAAGCTTTCTTT,CASSFAGRTMNTEAFF
-,TRBV2,TRBJ2-7,-,TGTGCCAGCAGTACGCAGGGTGGAAACTACGAGCAGTACTTC,CASSTQGGNYEQYF
TRBD1,TRBV24-1,TRBJ1-1,-,TGTGCCACCAGTGATTTGCCCCAGGGGGTGGGCACTGAAGCTTTCTTT,CATSDLPQGVGTEAFF
-,TRBV5-4,TRBJ1-2,-,TGTGCCAGCAGCTTGAAGCCTAACTATGGCTACACCTTC,CASSLKPNYGYTF
TRBD1,TRBV6-2/TRBV6-3,TRBJ1-6,-,TGTGCCAGCAGCCGCCGGGACAGGGATAATTCACCCCTCCACTTT,CASSRRDRDNSPLHF
-,TRBV29-1,TRBJ2-2,-,TGCAGCGCCAAGGGACAAGCGAACACCGGGGAGCTGTTTTTT,CSAKGQANTGELFF
TRBD1,TRBV7-2,TRBJ1-4,-,TGTGCCAGCAGCGGGACAGGGGGCGCCTTTAATGAAAAACTGTTTTTT,CASSGTGGAFNEKLFF
TRBD1,TRBV29-1,TRBJ1-2,-,TGCAGCGTTGATAATCTAGTAGGGGGCTTGTACTATGGCTACACCTTC,CSVDNLVGGLYYGYTF
-,TRBV7-3,TRBJ1-2,once,TGTGCCAGCAGCTTACTTTACGGCGAGGGTCTCACCTTC,CASSLLYGEGLTF
TRBD1,TRBV15,TRBJ2-7,-,TGTGCCACCAGCAGAGGGGGACAGGGGGCCTACGAGCAGTACTTC,CATSRGGQGAYEQYF
TRBD1,TRBV19,TRBJ1-1,-,TGTGCCAGTATTTCGGGACAGGGGAATACTGAAGCTTTCTTT,CASISGQGNTEAFF
-,TRBV10-3,TRBJ1-5,-,TGTGCCATCAGTGACTCAGGGTGGAATCAGCCCCAGCATTTT,CAISDSGWNQPQHF
TRBD1,TRBV10-3,TRBJ2-3,once,TGTGCCATCAGTGGAGAGGGGGCCACAGATACGCAGTATTTT,CAISGEGATDTQYF
TRBD1,TRBV28,TRBJ2-1,-,TGTGCCAGCAACGGAGCCAGGGGGCAGAGAAATGAGCAGTTCTTC,CASNGARGQRNEQFF
-,TRBV7-3,TRBJ2-1,few,TGTGCCAGCAGCTTCGGCGGTTCAAGCTCCTACAATGAGCAGTTCTTC,CASSFGGSSSYNEQFF
-,TRBV5-4,TRBJ1-6,once,TGTGCCAGCAGCGCCCGACTAGGGGAAAATTCACCCCTCCACTTT,CASSARLGENSPLHF
-,TRBV11-2,TRBJ1-1,-,TGTGCCAGCAGCTTAGATCGAAGCAACGGGGCTTTCTTT,CASSLDRSNGAFF
TRBD1,TRBV24-1,TRBJ1-5,-,TGTGCCACCAGTGGACAGGGGGCTGGAAGCAATCAGCCCCAGCATTTT,CATSGQGAGSNQPQHF
TRBD1,TRBV4-2,TRBJ2-5,-,TGTGCCAGCAGCCAGACCGCCGGGACAGAAGAGACCCAGTACTTC,CASSQTAGTEETQYF
-,TRBV6-5,TRBJ1-2,-,TGTGCCAGCAGTTATACAGGCTATGGCTACACCTTC,CASSYTGYGYTF
-,TRBV6-5,TRBJ1-1,-,TGTGCCAGCAGGAAGGGGTTGAACACTGAAGCTTTCTTT,CASRKGLNTEAFF
-,TRBV28,TRBJ1-3,-,TGTGCCAGCAGTTTAGGTAGGGAGGGCTCTGGAAACACCATATATTTT,CASSLGREGSGNTIYF
-,TRBV5-5,TRBJ2-7,-,TGTGCCAGCAGCTCGGATTCCTCCAGGGATTCCTACGAGCAGTACTTC,CASSSDSSRDSYEQYF
TRBD2,TRBV5-4,TRBJ2-5,few,TGTGCCAGCAGCTTGGACCCTAGCGGGGGGGCGTACCAAGAGACCCAGTACTTC,CASSLDPSGGAYQETQYF
-,TRBV28,TRBJ2-7,-,TGTGCCAGCAGCTTAACAGGGTCGGTTATCGGGCAGTACTTC,CASSLTGSVIGQYF
-,TRBV7-6,TRBJ1-5,-,TGTGCCAGCGGCAGCGAAAGAGGTCAGCCCCAGCATTTT,CASGSERGQPQHF
TRBD1,TRBV12-3/TRBV12-4,TRBJ2-5,-,TGTGCCAGCACGGACAGGGCCCAAGAGACCCAGTACTTC,CASTDRAQETQYF
TRBD2,TRBV7-3,TRBJ2-5,-,TGTGCCAGCAGCGCACTTGGGCTAGCGGGGGAGACCCAGTACTTC,CASSALGLAGETQYF
-,TRBV4-2,TRBJ2-1,-,TGTGCCAGCAGCCAAGGACACTACAATGAGCAGTTCTTC,CASSQGHYNEQFF
-,TRBV28,TRBJ1-5,-,TGTGCCAGCAGTGGGCTGGGGCCGTATAGCAATCAGCCCCAGCATTTT,CASSGLGPYSNQPQHF
TRBD1,TRBV3-1/TRBV3-2,TRBJ1-1,-,TGTGCCAGCAGCCAGATCCGGGACAGTGGTAAGAACACTGAAGCTTTCTTT,CASSQIRDSGKNTEAFF
TRBD2,TRBV7-2,TRBJ2-1,-,TGTGCCAGCAGCTTACCCCGGACCCGGGGGGTCTCCTACAATGAGCAGTTCTTC,CASSLPRTRGVSYNEQFF
-,TRBV3-1/TRBV3-2,TRBJ2-1,-,TGTGCCAGCAGCCTCCTAGCGCACAATGAGCAGTTCTTC,CASSLLAHNEQFF
TRBD1,TRBV15,TRBJ2-1,once,TGTGCCACCAGCAGTCCGGGACAGGGGTATGAGCAGTTCTTC,CATSSPGQGYEQFF
TRBD1,TRBV5-1,TRBJ2-3,-,TGCGCCAGCAGCTTGATACAGGGGCAAGATACGCAGTATTTT,CASSLIQGQDTQYF
TRBD1,TRBV5-6,TRBJ1-3,-,TGTGCCAGCAGCCCCGGACAGGGACTAGGAAACACCATATATTTT,CASSPGQGLGNTIYF
-,TRBV5-6,TRBJ2-1,-,TGTGCCAGCAGATCTGGACAAGTCTACAATGAGCAGTTCTTC,CASRSGQVYNEQFF
TRBD1,TRBV4-1,TRBJ1-4,-,TGCGCCAGCAGCCGGCTAGGGACAGGTACTGAAAAACTGTTTTTT,CASSRLGTGTEKLFF
TRBD1,TRBV3-1/TRBV3-2,TRBJ2-1,once,TGTGCCAGCAGCCAGCTTAGAGACAGGGGTCACAATGAGCAGTTCTTC,CASSQLRDRGHNEQFF
TRBD1,TRBV19,TRBJ1-1,once,TGTGCCAGTAGTGCCCAACAGGGGACGGACACTGAAGCTTTCTTT,CASSAQQGTDTEAFF
TRBD1,TRBV5-1,TRBJ2-3,-,TGCGCCAGCAGCAGACAGGGTTACGCAGATACGCAGTATTTT,CASSRQGYADTQYF
-,TRBV5-1,TRBJ2-2,once,TGCGCCAGCAGCTTGGGGGCAGGGCCAAACACCGGGGAGCTGTTTTTT,CASSLGAGPNTGELFF
-,TRBV5-4,TRBJ1-5,-,TGTGCCAGCAGCTTACACCCCGGGGGCAATCAGCCCCAGCATTTT,CASSLHPGGNQPQHF
-,TRBV27,TRBJ1-2,-,TGTGCCAGCAGTTTATCTCGGGGATATGGCTACACCTTC,CASSLSRGYGYTF
TRBD1,TRBV7-9,TRBJ1-1,-,TGTGCCAGCAACCTGGGACAGCACACTGAAGCTTTCTTT,CASNLGQHTEAFF
TRBD2,TRBV7-2,TRBJ2-2,-,TGTGCCAGCAGCTCCAGGACTAGCGTGAACACCGGGGAGCTGTTTTTT,CASSSRTSVNTGELFF
-,TRBV27,TRBJ2-1,-,TGTGCCAGCAGTTTATTAAGCCGCAATGAGCAGTTCTTC,CASSLLSRNEQFF
TRBD2,TRBV13,TRBJ2-7,-,TGTGCCAGCAGTCGGGGGGGTCGTAGAGCCGAGCAGTACTTC,CASSRGGRRAEQYF
-,TRBV2,TRBJ2-7,once,TGTGCCAGCACAACAGGGAATGGCTACGAGCAGTACTTC,CASTTGNGYEQYF
TRBD2,TRBV5-6,TRBJ2-1,-,TGTGCCAGCAGCGAGGAGAGGACTAGCGGCTACAATGAGCAGTTCTTC,CASSEERTSGYNEQFF